These 9 T cell receptor beta chains came from one sample sequenced in a study of blood T cell repertoires in COVID-19. The assay was immunoSEQ multiplex PCR, and TCRdb's table has in-frame clones only and misses some. Counted here are about 96,000 clones, around three quarters occurring once; the ten biggest clones make up about 8.7%. Input material: peripheral blood. The source is a man aged 50 to 59 who had recovered from COVID-19.

This chain connects TRBV7-2 to TRBJ1-1, with D possibly matching TRBD1 (5 bases). Looked up from germline, CDR1 is SGHTA and CDR2 is FQGNSA. The V gene lost 6 bases and the J gene lost 1 base, with 12 bases spanning the gap. This CDR3 is 14 amino acids long. The CDR3: CASSYARGNTEAFF. The CDR3 bases are TGTGCCAGCAGTTATGCTAGGGGGAACACTGAAGCTTTCTTT. Full variable domain (remainder filled in from reference TRBV7-2 and TRBJ1-1): GAGVSQSPSNKVTEKGKDVELRCDPISGHTALYWYRQSLGQGLEFLIYFQGNSAPDKSGLPSDRFSAERTGGSVSTLTIQRTQQEDSAVYLCASSYARGNTEAFFGQGTRLTVV.

This chain joins TRBV27 and TRBJ1-6, with D tentatively TRBD1 (6 bases). V lost 6 bases and J lost 8, with 8 bases in between. Germline CDR1 is MNHEY and CDR2 is SMNVEV (reference sequence). The CDR3 loop spans 12 amino acids. Written as DNA, the CDR3 is TGTGCCAGCAGACAGGGCGATTCACCCCTCCACTTT. It encodes CASRQGDSPLHF.

The rearrangement joins TRBV6-5 to TRBJ1-1; 7 nucleotides match TRBD1. V shed 6 bases, J shed 1 base, and the junction held 2 bases outside the gene matches. The CDR3 is 13 amino acids. Germline V gives CDR1 MNHEY, CDR2 SVGAGI. The chain's CDR3 is CASRRTGNTEAFF. CDR3 nucleotides: TGTGCCAGCAGAAGGACAGGGAACACTGAAGCTTTCTTT.

This chain joins TRBV9 and TRBJ2-5, with D perhaps matching TRBD1 (6 bases). This CDR3 is 15 amino acids long. Germline V lookup: CDR1 SGDLS, CDR2 YYNGEE. The ends were cut back, 4 bases at V and 5 bases at J, with 18 bases in the middle. The CDR3 protein is CASSPHDRKVETQYF. In DNA form, the CDR3 reads TGTGCCAGCAGCCCTCACGACAGGAAGGTGGAGACCCAGTACTTC. Combining the CDR3 with reference TRBV9 and TRBJ2-5 gives the whole variable domain DSGVTQTPKHLITATGQRVTLRCSPRSGDLSVYWYQQSLDQGLQFLIQYYNGEERAKGNILERFSAQQFPDLHSELNLSSLELGDSALYFCASSPHDRKVETQYFGPGTRLLVL.

The J gene is TRBJ2-7, the V gene TRBV7-2, with D possibly being TRBD1 (5 bases). Germline V gene lookup returns CDR1 SGHTA and CDR2 FQGNSA. The CDR3 has 14 residues. Trimming removed 1 base at V and 7 bases at J, with 14 bases between. The CDR3 DNA follows: TGTGCCAGCAGCTTAGTTTTTCAAACAGGAGAGCAGTACTTC. This sequence encodes CASSLVFQTGEQYF. Supplemented by reference TRBV7-2 and TRBJ2-7, the full variable domain reads GAGVSQSPSNKVTEKGKDVELRCDPISGHTALYWYRQSLGQGLEFLIYFQGNSAPDKSGLPSDRFSAERTGGSVSTLTIQRTQQEDSAVYLCASSLVFQTGEQYFGPGTRLTVT.

V is TRBV5-1 and J is TRBJ1-1; a weak D match, TRBD1 (5 bases). There are 13 residues in the CDR3. The V gene's germline CDR1 is SGHRS and CDR2 YFSETQ. Trimming pared 4 bases from V and 2 bases from J, leaving 9 bases between. This CDR3 reads CASSQGYNTEAFF. CDR3 in DNA: TGCGCCAGCAGCCAGGGATATAACACTGAAGCTTTCTTT.

V gene TRBV30 combines with J gene TRBJ1-1; weak D call: TRBD1 (6 bases). Germline loops: CDR1 GTSNPN, CDR2 SVGIG (reference sequence). This CDR3 is built from 13 residues. The V gene lost 7 bases and the J gene lost 0 bases, with 12 bases spanning the gap. The CDR3 nucleotides read TGTGCCTTGCGGACAGATTTGAACACTGAAGCTTTCTTT. Residues: CALRTDLNTEAFF.

The chain employs TRBV6-5 and TRBJ2-5, with 14 bases fitting TRBD2. The germline gives CDR1 MNHEY, CDR2 SVGAGI. CDR3 length: 15 residues. V gave up 6 bases and J gave up 3 bases; unmatched junction bases: 3. CDR3 bases: TGTGCCAGCAGCGGACTAGCGGGGGGCGAAGAGACCCAGTACTTC. Its protein product is CASSGLAGGEETQYF.

This clone was found once. The chain combines TRBV5-1 with TRBJ2-3; TRBD2 agrees at 8 bases. The CDR3 sequence is 14 residues long. CDR1 is SGHRS, CDR2 YFSETQ, per germline. The V gene end was trimmed by 0 bases and the J gene end by 6 bases; junction bases not matched to a gene: 3. DNA for the CDR3: TGCGCCAGCAGCTTGGGCCTAGCGGGCGATACGCAGTATTTT. It codes for CASSLGLAGDTQYF.